Following are 10 T cell receptor beta chains from one sample sequenced in a study of blood T cell repertoires in COVID-19. Only in-frame clones appear in the TCRdb table, and some are missing; sequencing was by immunoSEQ multiplex PCR. The profile shows roughly 45,000 clones, over 85% of them singletons. The sequenced material came from peripheral blood. These receptors were obtained from a man in his sixties with COVID-19, enrolled during active disease.

The gene calls are TRBV7-2 and TRBJ1-1, with a possible D match to TRBD1 (5 bases). CDR3 length: 12 amino acids. Germline V gene data show CDR1 as SGHTA and CDR2 as FQGNSA. Trimming took 1 base from V and 9 from J, leaving 9 bases between them. CDR3 nucleotide sequence: TGTGCCAGCAGCTTAGACCTGGGGCAAGCTTTCTTT. As protein: CASSLDLGQAFF.

The V gene is TRBV5-4, the J gene TRBJ2-7; TRBD2 agrees at 10 bases. The germline CDR1 and CDR2 sequences are SGHNT and YYREEE (reference sequence). This CDR3 region has 16 residues. V lost 4 bases and J lost 2; bases outside the gene matches: 9. The CDR3 reads CASSRSGGGPPYEQYF. CDR3 coding DNA: TGTGCCAGCAGCCGAAGCGGGGGGGGTCCTCCCTACGAGCAGTACTTC.

The CDR3 reads CASSERSGRSTSEQFF. DNA of the CDR3: TGTGCCAGCAGCGAGAGGAGCGGGAGATCTACAAGTGAGCAGTTCTTC. The J gene is TRBJ2-1, the V gene TRBV11-3, with 8 bases fitting TRBD2. Germline values: CDR1 SGHNT, CDR2 YENEEA. The trim removed 5 bases at V and 9 bases at J, leaving 15 bases unmatched. This CDR3 region has 16 residues.

The chain is built from TRBV3-1 (or the pseudogene TRBV3-2) and TRBJ1-6; weak D call: TRBD1 (5 bases). The CDR3 contains 16 residues. The germline V gene has CDR1 LGHDT and CDR2 YNNKEL (reference sequence). Between the trimmed V and J ends, which lost 2 bases and 6 bases, there was a span of 14 bases. The CDR3 nucleotides are TGTGCCAGCAGCCAATTGGGGTGGGGGGGTAATTCACCCCTCCACTTT. It translates to CASSQLGWGGNSPLHF.

The rearrangement joins TRBV5-1 to TRBJ2-3; the D is unclear. This CDR3 spans 11 amino acids. In germline, CDR1 is SGHRS, CDR2 YFSETQ. The V end lost 7 bases, the J end lost 0 bases, and 3 bases lay between the germline ends. The CDR3 loop is CASRSTDTQYF. The CDR3 DNA reads as TGCGCCAGCCGTAGCACAGATACGCAGTATTTT.

This clone was seen once. The J gene is TRBJ2-7, the V gene TRBV5-1, with unresolved D. V dropped 0 bases and J dropped 4 bases, with 8 bases sitting between them. Germline V gene lookup returns CDR1 SGHRS and CDR2 YFSETQ. The CDR3 extends over 13 amino acids. Here the CDR3 reads CASSLGSLYEQYF. The CDR3, as DNA: TGCGCCAGCAGCTTGGGATCACTATACGAGCAGTACTTC.

This clone has only a few counts. The J gene is TRBJ2-1, the V gene TRBV6-1, with TRBD1 identical over 12 bases. The V segment lost 4 bases and the J segment 8 bases; nucleotides outside the gene matches: 9. The CDR3 is made up of 16 amino acids. Germline V gene sequence: CDR1 MNHNS, CDR2 SASEGT. CDR3 loop: CASSAFAGTGGDEQFF. CDR3 in DNA: TGTGCCAGCAGTGCCTTCGCCGGGACAGGGGGCGATGAGCAGTTCTTC.

This rearrangement joins TRBV5-1 to TRBJ1-5, with D tentatively TRBD1 (5 bases). The CDR3 has 14 residues. Germline loops: CDR1 SGHRS, CDR2 YFSETQ. Trimming pared 5 bases from V and 2 bases from J, leaving 11 bases between. The DNA of the CDR3 is TGCGCCAGCAGTCAAGGGGCTGGCAATCAGCCCCAGCATTTT. The encoded protein is CASSQGAGNQPQHF. The variable domain in full, with the rest retrieved from reference TRBV5-1 and TRBJ1-5, is KAGVTQTPRYLIKTRGQQVTLSCSPISGHRSVSWYQQTPGQGLQFLFEYFSETQRNKGNFPGRFSGRQFSNSRSEMNVSTLELGDSALYLCASSQGAGNQPQHFGDGTRLSIL.

This chain joins TRBV12-3 or TRBV12-4 and TRBJ2-5, with a possible D match to TRBD2 (5 bases). This CDR3 has 13 amino acids. Between the trimmed V and J ends, which lost 3 bases and 5 bases, there was a span of 10 bases. The DNA of the CDR3 is TGTGCCAGCAGTTTTTCTCGCGGGGAGACCCAGTACTTC. Amino acid sequence: CASSFSRGETQYF.

V gene TRBV12-3 or TRBV12-4 combines with J gene TRBJ1-2, with a weak D call TRBD1 (6 bases). This CDR3 is 13 amino acids long. Between the trimmed V and J ends, which lost 5 bases and 3 bases, there was a span of 10 bases. CDR3 coding DNA: TGTGCCAGCAGTCCCGCAGGGGACTATGGCTACACCTTC. This sequence encodes CASSPAGDYGYTF.